The source of this T cell receptor (beta chain) is a study of CD8+ T cells in alopecia areata. Extraction of RNA preceded its reverse transcription into cDNA, which served as the sequencing template. Clones were sequenced by immunoSEQ multiplex PCR, and TCRdb holds only the in-frame ones, with some missing. The sample gives fewer than 110,000 clones, approximately 90% of which show up once; roughly 11% is in the top ten. Sample treatment: oral pan-JAK inhibitor, 5-10 mg twice daily. The CDR3 is 12 residues long. Per the germline V gene, CDR1 is SGDLS and CDR2 is YYNGEE. V lost 3 bases, J lost 4 bases, and 6 bases lay in between.

The receptor comes from a human donor with alopecia areata. The sequencing used CD8+ T cells sorted from blood, collected around week 31, from a patient treated with tofacitinib. The chain joins TRBV9 to TRBJ2-3; no reliable D call. The CDR3 DNA reads TGTGCCAGCAGCGGGTCCGCAGATACGCAGTATTTT. Protein sequence: CASSGSADTQYF.